The rows below give T cell receptor beta chains drawn from one sample of a study of molecular identifiers for immune sequencing clone quantification. MiXCR, applied by TCRdb to the PCR reads, yields one record per CDR3 protein. The sample gives nearly 55,000 distinct CDR3 sequences, approximately 40% of which show up once; 3% to 4.5% is in the top ten. Sample: naive CD8+ T cells from blood, with Jurkat cell RNA spiked in. The receptors were sampled from a human donor in good health. Some libraries in this study had Jurkat cell RNA spiked in. Each CDR3 is given with its conserved first and last residue. The D gene is left open where the match is weak. Part of the rows lack a size; the others show once, few, many or a class for expanded clones.

V,D,J,size,CDR3,DNA
TRBV28,-,TRBJ2-2,-,CASAESGELFF,TGTGCCAGCGCTGAGAGCGGGGAGCTGTTTTTT
TRBV24-1,-,TRBJ2-3,-,CATSDLGSDTDTQYF,TGTGCCACCAGTGATTTGGGAAGCGACACAGATACGCAGTATTTT
TRBV4-2,-,TRBJ1-1,many,CASSQGGSDEAFF,TGTGCCAGCAGCCAAGGGGGGTCAGATGAAGCTTTCTTT
TRBV2,-,TRBJ1-4,few,CASSPGPSYEKLFF,TGTGCCAGCAGCCCTGGGCCGAGCTATGAAAAACTGTTTTTT
TRBV20-1,-,TRBJ2-7,-,CSAFDWSYEQYF,TGCAGTGCTTTCGATTGGTCCTACGAGCAGTACTTC
TRBV9,-,TRBJ2-1,-,CASSVGDRDEQFF,TGTGCCAGCAGCGTAGGGGACCGCGACGAGCAGTTCTTC
TRBV28,TRBD1,TRBJ1-6,-,CASSVDRVYNSPLHF,TGTGCCAGCAGCGTGGACAGGGTTTATAATTCACCCCTCCACTTT
TRBV27,-,TRBJ2-1,-,CASTPVGTYNEQIF,TGTGCCAGCACCCCTGTGGGTACCTACAATGAGCAGATCTTC
TRBV27,-,TRBJ2-3,-,CAVRTGSTDTQYF,TGTGCCGTGAGGACGGGAAGCACAGATACGCAGTATTTT
TRBV11-2,-,TRBJ2-5,many,CASSSPLSIKETQYF,TGTGCCAGCAGCTCCCCTCTATCGATAAAAGAGACCCAGTACTTC
TRBV7-6,TRBD2,TRBJ2-2,many,CASSHPGLAATGELFF,TGTGCCAGCAGCCACCCCGGGCTAGCGGCCACCGGGGAGCTGTTTTTT
TRBV24-1,-,TRBJ2-2,few,CATSDPNFQGHTGEQFF,TGTGCCACCAGTGACCCTAACTTCCAGGGGCACACCGGGGAGCAGTTTTTT
TRBV4-3,TRBD1,TRBJ2-7,-,CASSPRTGLIHEQYF,TGCGCCAGCAGCCCACGGACAGGGTTGATCCACGAGCAGTACTTC
TRBV9,-,TRBJ1-1,-,CAGSEGHRYTEAFF,TGTGCCGGCAGCGAGGGTCACAGGTACACTGAAGCTTTCTTT
TRBV27,-,TRBJ2-7,-,CASSFRARGEQYF,TGTGCCAGCAGTTTTCGGGCTCGGGGGGAGCAGTACTTC
TRBV6-2/TRBV6-3,TRBD2,TRBJ2-3,-,CASSYLAGGGTDTQNF,TGTGCCAGCAGTTATCTAGCGGGAGGTGGTACAGATACGCAGAATTTT
TRBV5-1,-,TRBJ1-4,-,CASSPERWGSDEKLFF,TGCGCCAGCAGCCCCGAGAGGTGGGGGTCTGATGAAAAACTGTTTTTT
TRBV5-1,-,TRBJ2-7,-,CASSLCDTGDAQYF,TGCGCCAGCAGCTTGTGTGACACGGGGGACGCGCAGTACTTC
TRBV28,-,TRBJ2-3,-,CSSSLNTGNTQYF,TGTTCCAGCAGTTTAAACACAGGAAATACGCAGTATTTT
TRBV28,-,TRBJ2-3,once,CASSVRGAADTQYF,TGTGCCAGCAGTGTAAGGGGCGCGGCAGATACGCAGTATTTT
TRBV9,TRBD1,TRBJ2-7,few,CASSVEGATIYEQYF,TGTGCCAGCAGCGTAGAGGGGGCGACAATCTACGAGCAGTACTTC
TRBV12-3/TRBV12-4,-,TRBJ2-7,few,CASSFAGGGRYEQYF,TGTGCCAGCAGTTTTGCTGGGGGGGGCCGCTACGAGCAGTACTTC
TRBV7-9,-,TRBJ1-1,few,CASSLALGTEAFF,TGTGCCAGCAGCCTCGCCCTGGGCACTGAAGCTTTCTTT
TRBV6-2/TRBV6-3,TRBD1,TRBJ1-5,-,CASRDRVNQPPHF,TGTGCCAGCAGGGACAGGGTGAATCAGCCCCCGCATTTT
TRBV4-1,-,TRBJ2-2,-,CASSRDPRGELFF,TGCGCCAGCAGCCGAGACCCGCGGGGGGAGCTGTTTTTT
TRBV20-1,TRBD2,TRBJ2-3,-,CSANRRGLAGYADTQYF,TGCAGTGCTAACCGAAGGGGGCTAGCGGGATACGCAGATACGCAGTATTTT
TRBV27,-,TRBJ2-1,-,CASTDRHNEQFF,TGTGCCAGCACTGACAGACACAATGAGCAGTTCTTC
TRBV28,-,TRBJ2-1,-,CASTEVTESPIYNEQFF,TGTGCCAGCACAGAGGTGACAGAATCCCCCATCTACAATGAGCAGTTCTTC
TRBV28,-,TRBJ2-2,few,CASSLSPRGRGELFF,TGTGCCAGCAGTTTATCCCCGCGAGGACGCGGGGAGCTGTTTTTT
TRBV2,-,TRBJ1-4,once,CASGPGPSYEKQFF,TGTGCCAGCGGCCCTGGGCCGAGCTATGAAAAACAGTTTTTT
TRBV5-3,-,TRBJ1-1,-,CASSYQIPEAFF,TGTGCCAGCAGCTATCAGATCCCTGAAGCTTTCTTT
TRBV27,-,TRBJ1-1,-,CASKQLGTEAFF,TGTGCCAGCAAACAATTGGGTACTGAAGCTTTCTTT
TRBV29-1,TRBD2,TRBJ2-7,many,CSVAGGPGYEQYF,TGCAGCGTTGCGGGAGGGCCGGGCTACGAGCAGTACTTC
TRBV9,-,TRBJ2-7,few,CASSSHSYEQYF,TGTGCCAGCAGCTCCCACTCCTACGAGCAGTACTTC
TRBV13,-,TRBJ2-1,-,CASSLGRGEQFF,TGTGCCAGCAGCTTAGGACGCGGTGAGCAGTTCTTC
TRBV5-1,-,TRBJ2-2,-,CASSVNRDAIFTGELFF,TGCGCCAGCAGCGTAAACCGGGACGCCATTTTTACCGGGGAGCTGTTTTTT
TRBV5-6,-,TRBJ1-5,few,CASSLVGGDQPQHF,TGTGCCAGCAGCTTGGTAGGGGGGGATCAGCCCCAGCATTTT
TRBV2,-,TRBJ2-7,-,CASETFSAGEQYF,TGTGCCAGCGAAACCTTCAGTGCGGGCGAGCAGTACTTC
TRBV2,-,TRBJ2-5,many,CATRGVAETQYF,TGTGCCACCCGAGGGGTCGCGGAGACCCAGTACTTC
TRBV24-1,-,TRBJ2-1,many,CATSARGRAYNEQFF,TGTGCCACCAGTGCCCGGGGCCGCGCCTACAATGAGCAGTTCTTC
TRBV7-9,-,TRBJ1-1,many,CASSLITIEAFF,TGTGCCAGCAGCTTAATAACCATTGAAGCTTTCTTT
TRBV27,-,TRBJ1-3,-,CASSLSGSLAGTIKF,TGTGCCAGCAGTTTGTCCGGCAGCCTTGCGGGCACCATAAAATTT
TRBV6-5,TRBD2,TRBJ2-1,-,CASSYSAGAGEQSF,TGTGCCAGCAGTTACTCTGCGGGAGCGGGTGAGCAGTCCTTC
TRBV28,-,TRBJ2-3,-,CASRPGHPDTQKF,TGTGCCAGCAGACCAGGACACCCAGATACGCAGAAATTT
TRBV28,-,TRBJ2-3,few,CASSDPNPGRSDTQYF,TGTGCCAGCAGTGATCCGAACCCGGGACGCTCAGATACGCAGTATTTT
TRBV27,-,TRBJ2-3,few,CASSLSATDTQYF,TGTGCCAGCAGTTTATCGGCTACAGATACGCAGTATTTT
TRBV6-5,TRBD2,TRBJ2-7,few,CASSYLGTSGTYEQYF,TGTGCCAGCAGTTACCTTGGGACTAGCGGGACCTACGAGCAGTACTTC
TRBV5-6,TRBD1,TRBJ2-1,-,CASSPDRGLSYNEQFF,TGTGCCAGCAGCCCCGACAGGGGCCTCTCCTACAATGAGCAGTTCTTC
TRBV19,-,TRBJ1-1,-,CASPRGTEAFF,TGTGCCAGTCCCAGGGGCACTGAAGCTTTCTTT
TRBV9,-,TRBJ2-2,-,CASSVARGEPNTGELFF,TGTGCCAGCAGCGTAGCTCGCGGGGAGCCGAACACCGGGGAGCTGTTTTTT
TRBV28,TRBD2,TRBJ2-7,many,CASRSLSGLSYEQYF,TGTGCCAGCAGATCCCTCTCGGGACTATCCTACGAGCAGTACTTC
TRBV27,-,TRBJ2-2,-,CASSLHSGELFF,TGTGCCAGCAGTTTACATAGCGGGGAGCTGTTTTTT
TRBV15,-,TRBJ2-5,many,CATSRVGQPVEETQYF,TGTGCCACCAGCAGAGTGGGCCAGCCGGTAGAAGAGACCCAGTACTTC
TRBV5-1,-,TRBJ2-5,-,CASSLGGGTETQYF,TGCGCCAGCAGCTTGGGTGGGGGCACAGAGACCCAGTACTTC
TRBV6-2/TRBV6-3,-,TRBJ1-5,-,CASSALTKLDQPQHF,TGTGCCAGCAGTGCATTGACGAAACTTGATCAGCCCCAGCATTTT